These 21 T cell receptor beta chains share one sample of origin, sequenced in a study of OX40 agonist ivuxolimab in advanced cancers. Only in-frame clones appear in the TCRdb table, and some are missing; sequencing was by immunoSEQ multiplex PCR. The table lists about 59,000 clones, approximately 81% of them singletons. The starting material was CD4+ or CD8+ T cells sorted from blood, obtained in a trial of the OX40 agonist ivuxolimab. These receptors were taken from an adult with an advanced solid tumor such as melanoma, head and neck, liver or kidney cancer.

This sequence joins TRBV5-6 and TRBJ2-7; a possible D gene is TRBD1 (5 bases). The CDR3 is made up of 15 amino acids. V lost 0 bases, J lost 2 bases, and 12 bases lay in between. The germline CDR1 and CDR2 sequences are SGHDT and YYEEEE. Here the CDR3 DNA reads TGTGCCAGCAGCTTGGGACAGTCATCCGCCTACGAGCAGTACTTC. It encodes CASSLGQSSAYEQYF. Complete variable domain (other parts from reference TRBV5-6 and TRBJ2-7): DAGVTQSPTHLIKTRGQQVTLRCSPKSGHDTVSWYQQALGQGPQFIFQYYEEEERQRGNFPDRFSGHQFPNYSSELNVNALLLGDSALYLCASSLGQSSAYEQYFGPGTRLTVT.

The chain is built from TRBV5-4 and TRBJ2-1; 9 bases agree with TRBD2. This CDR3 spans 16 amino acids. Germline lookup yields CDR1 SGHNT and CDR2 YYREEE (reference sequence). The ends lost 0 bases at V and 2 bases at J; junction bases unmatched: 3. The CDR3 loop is CASSLAASGAYNEQFF. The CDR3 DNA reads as TGTGCCAGCAGCTTGGCGGCTAGCGGGGCCTACAATGAGCAGTTCTTC.

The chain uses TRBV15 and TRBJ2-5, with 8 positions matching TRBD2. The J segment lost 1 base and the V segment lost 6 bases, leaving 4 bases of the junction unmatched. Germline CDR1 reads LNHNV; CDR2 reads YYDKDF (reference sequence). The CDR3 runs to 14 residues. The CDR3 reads CATSRAGGQETQYF. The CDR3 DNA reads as TGTGCCACCAGTCGGGCGGGAGGCCAAGAGACCCAGTACTTC.

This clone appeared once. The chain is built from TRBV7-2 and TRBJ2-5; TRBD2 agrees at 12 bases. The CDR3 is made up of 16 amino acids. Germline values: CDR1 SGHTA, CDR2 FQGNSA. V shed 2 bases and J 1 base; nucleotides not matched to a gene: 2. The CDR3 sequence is CASSLRGLAGQETQYF. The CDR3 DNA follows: TGTGCCAGCAGCTTAAGGGGACTAGCGGGCCAAGAGACCCAGTACTTC.

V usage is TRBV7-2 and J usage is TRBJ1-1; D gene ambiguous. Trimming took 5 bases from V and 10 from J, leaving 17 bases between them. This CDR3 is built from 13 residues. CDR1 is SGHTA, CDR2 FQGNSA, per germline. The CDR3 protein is CASSPRDGVAAFF. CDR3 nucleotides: TGTGCCAGCAGCCCAAGAGATGGGGTTGCAGCTTTCTTT.

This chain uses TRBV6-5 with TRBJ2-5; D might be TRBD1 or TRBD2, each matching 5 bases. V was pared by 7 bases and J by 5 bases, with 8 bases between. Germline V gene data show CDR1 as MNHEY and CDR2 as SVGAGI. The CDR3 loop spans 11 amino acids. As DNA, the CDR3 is TGTGCCAGCATCGAGGGGGAGACCCAGTACTTC. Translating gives CASIEGETQYF.

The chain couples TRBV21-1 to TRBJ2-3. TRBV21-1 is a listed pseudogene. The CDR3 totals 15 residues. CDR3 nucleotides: TGTGCCAGCAGCAAAGCGTCTGATGATTTGGATTCGCAGTATTTT. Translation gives CASSKASDDLDSQYF.

The CDR3 DNA reads TGTGCCAGCAGCCCCTTGCGGGTCTCTGGGGCCAACGTCCTGACTTTC. Translation: CASSPLRVSGANVLTF. V usage is TRBV9 and J usage is TRBJ2-6; D may be TRBD2 (5 bases). The CDR3 sequence is 16 residues long. Germline V lookup: CDR1 SGDLS, CDR2 YYNGEE. V lost 4 bases and J lost 0, with 11 bases in between.

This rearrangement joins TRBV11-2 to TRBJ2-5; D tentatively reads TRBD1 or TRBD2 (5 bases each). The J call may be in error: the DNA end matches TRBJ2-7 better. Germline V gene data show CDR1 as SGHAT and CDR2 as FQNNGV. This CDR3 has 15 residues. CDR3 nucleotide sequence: TGTGCCAGCAGCTTCGGGACCCACCTATCCTACGAGCAGTACTTC. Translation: CASSFGTHLSYEQYF.

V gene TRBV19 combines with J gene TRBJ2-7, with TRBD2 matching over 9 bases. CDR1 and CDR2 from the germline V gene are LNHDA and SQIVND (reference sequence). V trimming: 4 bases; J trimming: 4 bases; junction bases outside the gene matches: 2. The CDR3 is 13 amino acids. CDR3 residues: CASSRGLAYEQYF. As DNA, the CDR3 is TGTGCCAGTAGTAGGGGACTAGCATACGAGCAGTACTTC.

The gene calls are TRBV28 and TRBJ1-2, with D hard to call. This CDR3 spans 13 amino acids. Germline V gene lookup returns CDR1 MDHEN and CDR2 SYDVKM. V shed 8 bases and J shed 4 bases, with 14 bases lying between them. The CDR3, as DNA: TGTGCCAGCCGCGAGGACGGTCCCTATGGCTACACCTTC. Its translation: CASREDGPYGYTF.

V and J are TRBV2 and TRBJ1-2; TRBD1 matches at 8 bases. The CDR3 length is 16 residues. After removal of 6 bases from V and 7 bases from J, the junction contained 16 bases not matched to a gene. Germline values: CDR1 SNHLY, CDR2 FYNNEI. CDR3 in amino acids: CASSDLPGQAGGGYTF. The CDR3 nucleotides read TGTGCCAGCAGCGATCTTCCGGGACAGGCAGGTGGTGGCTACACCTTC.

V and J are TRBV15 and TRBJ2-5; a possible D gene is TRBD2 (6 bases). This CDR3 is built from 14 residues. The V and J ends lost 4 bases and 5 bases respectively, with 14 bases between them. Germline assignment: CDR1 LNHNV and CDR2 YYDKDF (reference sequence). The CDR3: CATSKFGGEETQYF. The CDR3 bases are TGTGCCACCAGCAAATTCGGAGGGGAGGAGACCCAGTACTTC.

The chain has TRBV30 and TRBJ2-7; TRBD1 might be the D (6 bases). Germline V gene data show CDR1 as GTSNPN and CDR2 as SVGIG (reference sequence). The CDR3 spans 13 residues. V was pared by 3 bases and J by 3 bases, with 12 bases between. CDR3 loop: CAWSIGQIYEQYF. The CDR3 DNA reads TGTGCCTGGAGCATAGGACAGATCTACGAGCAGTACTTC.

CDR3 DNA: TGTGCCAGCAGCCTACCTGAGGGCGGAGATGGCTACACCTTC. As protein: CASSLPEGGDGYTF. The chain combines TRBV7-2 with TRBJ1-2; no clear D. The V end was cut by 5 bases, the J end by 6 bases, with 16 bases between. There are 14 residues in the CDR3. CDR1 is SGHTA, CDR2 FQGNSA, per germline.

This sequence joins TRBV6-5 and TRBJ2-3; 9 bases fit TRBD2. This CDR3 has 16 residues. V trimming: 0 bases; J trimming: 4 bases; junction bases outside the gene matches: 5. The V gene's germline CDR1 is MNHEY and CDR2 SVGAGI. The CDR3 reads CASSYSTAGGPDTQYF. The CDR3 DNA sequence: TGTGCCAGCAGTTACTCTACGGCGGGAGGGCCAGATACGCAGTATTTT.

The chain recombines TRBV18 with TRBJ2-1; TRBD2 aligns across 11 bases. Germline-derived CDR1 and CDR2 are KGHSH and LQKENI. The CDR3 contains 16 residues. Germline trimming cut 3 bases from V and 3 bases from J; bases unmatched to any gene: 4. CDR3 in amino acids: CASSPSTSGNYNEQFF. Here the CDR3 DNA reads TGTGCCAGCTCACCGTCGACTAGCGGGAACTACAATGAGCAGTTCTTC.

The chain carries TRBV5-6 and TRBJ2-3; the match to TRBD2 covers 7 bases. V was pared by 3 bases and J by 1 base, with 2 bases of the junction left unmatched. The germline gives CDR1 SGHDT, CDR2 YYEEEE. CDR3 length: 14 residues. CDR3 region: CASSSLAGTDTQYF. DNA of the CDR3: TGTGCCAGCAGCTCCCTAGCGGGCACAGATACGCAGTATTTT.

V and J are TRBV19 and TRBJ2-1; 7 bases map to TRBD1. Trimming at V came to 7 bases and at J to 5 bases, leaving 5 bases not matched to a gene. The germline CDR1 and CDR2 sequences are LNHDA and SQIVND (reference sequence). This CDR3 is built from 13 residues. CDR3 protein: CASKEDRDNEQFF. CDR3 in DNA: TGTGCCAGTAAGGAAGACAGGGACAATGAGCAGTTCTTC.

The CDR3 DNA is TGTGCCAGCAGCCGATCCGGGACAGGAGAGGCGTTATACACAGATACGCAGTATTTT. It translates to CASSRSGTGEALYTDTQYF. This chain joins TRBV5-4 and TRBJ2-3; 8 bases are shared with TRBD1. Germline CDR1 and CDR2: SGHNT and YYREEE (reference sequence). This CDR3 is 19 amino acids long. V lost 4 bases to trimming and J lost 2 bases; unmatched junction nucleotides: 18. Variable domain in full (rest from reference TRBV5-4 and TRBJ2-3): ETGVTQSPTHLIKTRGQQVTLRCSSQSGHNTVSWYQQALGQGPQFIFQYYREEENGRGNFPPRFSGLQFPNYSSELNVNALELDDSALYLCASSRSGTGEALYTDTQYFGPGTRLTVL.

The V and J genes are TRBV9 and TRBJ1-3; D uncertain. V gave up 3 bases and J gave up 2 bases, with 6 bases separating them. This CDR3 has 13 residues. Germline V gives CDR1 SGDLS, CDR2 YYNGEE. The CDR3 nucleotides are TGTGCCAGCAGCGCGGGAACTGGAAACACCATATATTTT. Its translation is CASSAGTGNTIYF.